This T cell receptor beta chain was found in a study of blood T cell repertoires in COVID-19. Libraries were prepared by immunoSEQ multiplex PCR; TCRdb keeps only in-frame clonotypes and omits some of them. The table includes approximately 260,000 clones, about nine tenths detected once. The germline V and J ends were trimmed by 2 bases and 5 bases, with 24 bases remaining between them. Per germline, CDR1 SEHNR and CDR2 FQNEAQ (reference sequence). The CDR3 consists of 18 residues. This clonotype was sampled from a woman aged 25-40 years with acute COVID-19. The sample taken for sequencing was PBMCs or T cells enriched from blood (not recorded which). The V gene is TRBV7-9, the J gene TRBJ1-1; D perhaps matches TRBD1 (5 bases). CDR3 loop: CASSLRGLRGSKDTEAFF. DNA for the CDR3: TGTGCCAGCAGCTTACGGGGTTTGCGGGGGTCCAAGGATACTGAAGCTTTCTTT. The complete variable domain, with remaining parts taken from reference TRBV7-9 and TRBJ1-1, reads DTGVSQNPRHKITKRGQNVTFRCDPISEHNRLYWYRQTLGQGPEFLTYFQNEAQLEKSRLLSDRFSAERPKGSFSTLEIQRTEQGDSAMYLCASSLRGLRGSKDTEAFFGQGTRLTVV.